One T cell receptor (beta chain) is described in this entry. The antigen this receptor binds is unknown. It has no much larger one-base neighbor in the sample; base qualities were not kept. Other DNA sequences of this sample code for an identical CDR3. In the germline V gene (reference sequence), CDR1 corresponds to SEHNR and CDR2 to FQNEAQ. Measured from the cysteine to the phenylalanine, the CDR3 is 16 residues long. Left in the record is the CDR3 DNA by itself, 48 bases read in frame from the first base. V has 5 bases trimmed and J has 2 bases trimmed; junction bases matching no gene number 7. These data originate in a study of shared clonotypes between healthy human individuals (dated by TCRdb to about 2020). For the wider study: The cohort included three men and a couple of women between 18 and 49 years of age. Different laboratories and diverse techniques were used to prepare libraries and sequence TCR repertoires, to increase sequencing depth and limit assay-specific biases. Leukapheresis yielded between about 0.9 and 8.9 billion PBMCs per donor. For each donor, CD4 naive and CD4 memory were each given three plates, CD8 naive was given two plates, and CD8 memory was given one plate. Blood TCR repertoires of five healthy adults were deeply sequenced to estimate repertoire size and the extent of clonotype sharing between individuals.

Using the deep immunoSEQ assay, multiplex PCR amplified TCR CDR3 regions from genomic DNA. Genomic DNA extracted from each cell subset was distributed evenly over all wells of several immunoSEQ 96-well plates, and each plate served as one replicate. For sorted subsets, each replicate PCR was loaded with around 220 ng genomic DNA, equivalent to some 31,000 T cell genomes. The purified libraries were quantified using a Qubit 3.0 fluorometer, sized with a Bioanalyzer 2100, and then quantified again using the KAPA Library Quantification kit. Each immunoSEQ 96-well plate was sequenced on its own single-read 150-cycle Illumina NextSeq 550 flow cell. Per the original workflow: Because the immunoSEQ output included only junctional sequences and no quality scores, the filtering could not be the same as the filtering used for full-length reads. To assign V/J genes and CDR3, sequences were annotated against IMGT germline references using PyIR, a Python wrapper for IgBLAST v1.9. Any read was removed if the V/J assignment was weak (E-value above 1e-6), the CDR3 was missing, or the read contained stop codons, out-of-frame junctions, or ambiguous translated residues. A V3J clonotype was defined by an identical inferred V gene, J gene, and CDR3 amino acid sequence. The percentage overlap between two repertoires was calculated by dividing the number of shared unique clonotypes by the size of the smaller repertoire. Three approaches were used to assess repertoire richness: RTK rarefaction, the Chao1 estimator, and Recon v2.1 estimates of unobserved clonotypes. Generation probabilities for all TCRbeta clonotypes obtained by the gDNA method from several donors were computed using OLGA. The immuneACCESS repertoire file appears here via TCRdb, limited to in-frame rearrangements. These files lack a portion of the clones; in checked studies, under half of the deficit traces to unresolved V genes, and the cause of the others is not known. From that table come the V and J calls and clone size; the DNA was used to work out D and trimming. The sample includes under 2,500,000 clones, with around 95% observed a single time. The top ten constitute 0.1% to 0.15% of the sample.

The full study reports these points: Naive subsets generally had larger estimated clonotype richness than memory subsets did. Compared with non-shared clonotypes, the clonotypes found in all four sorted-subset donors had higher generation probabilities. Sampling was restricted to blood, and TCR repertoires in tissues likely differ from the TCR repertoires found in blood. Even with the large sequencing depth, rarefaction of the sorted-subset datasets indicated that sequencing was incomplete. Based on pairwise subsampling, the degree of clonotype sharing among donors was expected to be affected by sequencing depth. Across four donors, roughly 5.1% of naive CD4, approximately 4% of naive CD8, around 2.1% of memory CD4, and about 0.44% of memory CD8 clonotypes were shared. Because the study included a small number of donors, the genetic and exposure-history diversity represented was limited.

The donors were healthy, HIV-negative adults with no recently reported acute infections or vaccinations. All donors were Caucasian adults living in Nashville, Tennessee, USA. CD4+ T cells were enriched through magnetic negative selection, after which naive cells were positively selected on CD45RA and the remaining negative fraction served as the memory subset. Blood was obtained by leukapheresis, after which PBMCs were separated by Ficoll-Histopaque density gradient centrifugation and cryopreserved in liquid nitrogen vapor phase. Analytical flow cytometry was used to check the purity and quantity of each magnetically sorted T cell population. Genomic DNA was isolated from each sorted fraction and quantified by UV absorbance on a Nanodrop 2000c.

The sequence derives from a man aged 18 to 29 in good health. Sequenced: naive CD4+ T cells sorted from blood. In the paper's terms, the cell subset or site label means: CD45RA+ positively selected. The chain was built from TRBV7-9 and TRBJ2-3, with TRBD2 identical over 10 junction bases. The nucleotide sequence reads TGTGCCAGCAGCCCTCCCGGACTAGCGGCCACAGATACGCAGTATTTT. This codes for CASSPPGLAATDTQYF.